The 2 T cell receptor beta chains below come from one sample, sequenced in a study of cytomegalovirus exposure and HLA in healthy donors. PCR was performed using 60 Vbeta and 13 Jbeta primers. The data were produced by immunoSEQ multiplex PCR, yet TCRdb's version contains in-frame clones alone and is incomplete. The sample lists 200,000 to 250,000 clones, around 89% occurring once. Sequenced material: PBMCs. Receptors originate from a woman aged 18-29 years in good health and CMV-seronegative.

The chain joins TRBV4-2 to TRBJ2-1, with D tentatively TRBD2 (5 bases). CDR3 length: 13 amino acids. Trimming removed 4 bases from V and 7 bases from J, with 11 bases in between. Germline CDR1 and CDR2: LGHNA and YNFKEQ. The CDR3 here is CASSRPGGNEQFF. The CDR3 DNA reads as TGTGCCAGCAGCCGCCCAGGAGGAAATGAGCAGTTCTTC.

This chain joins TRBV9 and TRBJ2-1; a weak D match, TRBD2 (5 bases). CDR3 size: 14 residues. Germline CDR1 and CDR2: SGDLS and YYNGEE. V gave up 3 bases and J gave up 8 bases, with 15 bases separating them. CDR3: CASSGGPPGDEQFF. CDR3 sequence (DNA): TGTGCCAGCAGCGGAGGGCCTCCTGGGGATGAGCAGTTCTTC.